This note documents a single T cell receptor beta chain sequence. Treatment here: oral pan-JAK inhibitor, 5-10 mg twice daily. Peripheral blood and lesional scalp punch biopsies were taken from alopecia areata patients. These data come from a study of CD8+ T cells in alopecia areata. Study context: Treated patients swallowed 5 to 10 mg of oral tofacitinib twice daily.

After isolation, RNA underwent reverse transcription to generate cDNA as the sequencing template. The table came from immunoSEQ multiplex PCR; TCRdb's copy has only in-frame clones and leaves some out. This table holds 150,000 to 200,000 clones, roughly three fifths found once. Trimming removed 4 bases from V and 8 bases from J, with 15 bases in between. Per germline, CDR1 SGHNT and CDR2 YYREEE (reference sequence). This CDR3 has 13 amino acids. The starting material was CD4+ T cells sorted from blood, obtained at approximately week 49, from a patient treated with tofacitinib. The clonotype comes from a human donor with alopecia areata. The chain uses TRBV5-4 and TRBJ1-2, with D tentatively TRBD1 (5 bases). This CDR3 reads CASSRDRSRGYTF. As DNA, the CDR3 is TGTGCCAGCAGCCGGGACCGCTCGCGGGGCTACACCTTC. Drawing the rest from reference TRBV5-4 and TRBJ1-2, the complete variable domain is ETGVTQSPTHLIKTRGQQVTLRCSSQSGHNTVSWYQQALGQGPQFIFQYYREEENGRGNFPPRFSGLQFPNYSSELNVNALELDDSALYLCASSRDRSRGYTFGSGTRLTVV.